This TCR beta chain was retrieved from a study of CD8 T cells in ankylosing spondylitis. Overall study results and limits: Disease-linked clones displayed a CD8+ phenotype and appeared relatively rarely in peripheral blood.

Note on this clonotype: Its target is unknown.

The germline V gene has CDR1 DFQATT and CDR2 SNEGSKA (reference sequence). The CDR3 consists of 17 residues. The V segment lost 0 bases and the J segment 0 bases; nucleotides outside the gene matches: 3. MiXCR was run by TCRdb on the 5' RACE reads, yielding one entry per CDR3 protein. The data show some 95,000 distinct CDR3 sequences, with about 9% seen just once and under 6% held by the top ten. This sequence joins TRBV20-1 and TRBJ2-6; 9 bases fit TRBD1. Sequencing was done on a sample of blood, either unsorted or a sorted T cell fraction (not recorded which). This sequence was found in a male donor with ankylosing spondylitis or in good health (not recorded which). CDR3 DNA sequence: TGCAGTGCTAGAGATCCGGGACAGGGCTCTGGGGCCAACGTCCTGACTTTC. Translating gives CSARDPGQGSGANVLTF.